These T cell receptor beta chains were read from a single sample in a study of shared clonotypes between healthy human individuals. Here immunoSEQ multiplex PCR was the method, and the copy in TCRdb shows in-frame clones only, minus some. The sample contains 2 million or so clones, 90% to 95% of which appear only once. The sequencing sample was made of naive CD4+ T cells sorted from blood. All receptors come from a man aged 18 to 29 in good health. Each CDR3 is given with its conserved first and last residue. The D gene is left open where the match is weak.

V gene	D gene	J gene	CDR3 DNA	CDR3 protein
TRBV5-1	.	TRBJ2-6	TGCGCCAGCAGGAATAGCTCTGGGGCCAACGTCCTGACTTTC	CASRNSSGANVLTF
TRBV18	.	TRBJ2-1	TGTGCCAGCTCACCTGTTCAGAGGGACAATGAGCAGTTCTTC	CASSPVQRDNEQFF
TRBV7-6	.	TRBJ2-7	TGTGCCAGCAGCTTAGACGCGTCTGGGTTCTACGAGCAGTACTTC	CASSLDASGFYEQYF
TRBV30	TRBD1	TRBJ1-6	TGTGCCTGGAGTGTAGCGGGGACAGTACCTAATTCACCCCTCCACTTT	CAWSVAGTVPNSPLHF
TRBV11-2	.	TRBJ2-2	TGTGCCAGCAGCTTAGTTCAGGGTAGGGGAGCCGGGGAGCTGTTTTTT	CASSLVQGRGAGELFF
TRBV21-1	.	TRBJ1-3	TGTGCCAGCAGCCAGAGTGGGACAGCTGGAAACACCATATATTTT	CASSQSGTAGNTIYF
TRBV6-5	.	TRBJ1-6	TGTGCCAGCAGCTCGGACAACCCGAATTCACCCCTCCACTTT	CASSSDNPNSPLHF
TRBV4-1	TRBD2	TRBJ2-7	TGCGCCAGCAGCCAACCACTAGAGCAGCGGGGGGAGCAGTACTTC	CASSQPLEQRGEQYF
TRBV18	.	TRBJ1-1	TGTGCCAGCTCAGAGGATGGGGGGCCAGCTTTCTTT	CASSEDGGPAFF
TRBV5-1	TRBD1	TRBJ1-4	TGCGCCAGCAGCGGGACAGGGGGCCGTGAAAAACTGTTTTTT	CASSGTGGREKLFF
TRBV19	.	TRBJ1-3	TGTGCCAGTAGTATCGGACAGAGCTCTGGAAACACCATATATTTT	CASSIGQSSGNTIYF
TRBV5-1	TRBD1	TRBJ2-2	TGCGCCAGCAGCTTGTTACAGGGGCTATCCGGGGAGCTGTTTTTT	CASSLLQGLSGELFF
TRBV5-1	TRBD1	TRBJ2-7	TGCGCCAGCAGCTTGTTATCGTCACAGGGGCGATCCTACGAGCAGTACTTC	CASSLLSSQGRSYEQYF
TRBV19	.	TRBJ2-5	TGTGCCAGTAGTAGAGGGCCGGAAGAGACCCAGTACTTC	CASSRGPEETQYF